These 25 T cell receptor beta chains were sequenced from one sample in a study of cytomegalovirus exposure and HLA in healthy donors. The PCR was carried out with 60 Vbeta primers and 13 Jbeta primers. The assay was immunoSEQ multiplex PCR, and TCRdb's table has in-frame clones only and misses some. The sample contains about 200,000 clones, approximately 80% of which appear only once. Material: PBMCs. These receptor sequences come from a woman in her twenties or thirties in good health and CMV-seronegative.

The CDR3, as DNA: TGTGCCAGCAGCGATAATCAGGGCACTGAAGCTTTCTTT. This codes for CASSDNQGTEAFF. J is TRBJ1-1 and V is TRBV9, with D perhaps TRBD1 (5 bases). Germline CDR1 and CDR2: SGDLS and YYNGEE. Trimming removed 3 bases from V and 4 bases from J, with 10 bases in between. The CDR3 is 13 amino acids.

This clone was counted a single time. The chain carries TRBV5-1 and TRBJ1-4; 9 nucleotides match TRBD1. Germline CDR1 reads SGHRS; CDR2 reads YFSETQ. The CDR3 is 16 residues long. J gave up 7 bases and V 0 bases, and 7 bases lay outside the gene matches. The CDR3 protein is CASSLAPTGGGEKLFF. Here the CDR3 DNA reads TGCGCCAGCAGCTTGGCCCCCACAGGGGGCGGTGAAAAACTGTTTTTT.

CDR3 region: CASSEFRTGDGYTF. The CDR3 nucleotides read TGTGCCAGCAGTGAGTTTCGGACAGGGGATGGCTACACCTTC. J is TRBJ1-2 and V is TRBV6-1, with 9 bases matching TRBD1. CDR3 length: 14 amino acids. CDR1 MNHNS and CDR2 SASEGT come from the germline V gene. Trimming cost V 3 bases and J 6 bases; bases outside gene matches: 5.

V is TRBV13 and J is TRBJ1-6, with D unresolved. The CDR3 is made up of 19 amino acids. Trimming shortened V by 5 bases and J by 0 bases, and 20 bases separated the two germline ends. Germline V gives CDR1 PRHDT, CDR2 FYEKMQ (reference sequence). For the CDR3, the DNA is TGTGCCAGCAGCCGAACCGCCGGTTCGGGATTCTCCTATAATTCACCCCTCCACTTT. It encodes CASSRTAGSGFSYNSPLHF.

The chain uses TRBV7-3 and TRBJ1-6; D possibly corresponds to TRBD1 (6 bases). The CDR3 spans 15 residues. Germline V lookup: CDR1 SGHTA, CDR2 FQGTGA. V lost 2 bases and J 5 bases, leaving 10 bases between the germline ends. The CDR3 here is CASSLLAGDNSPLHF. CDR3 nucleotide sequence: TGTGCCAGCAGCTTATTGGCAGGGGATAATTCACCCCTCCACTTT.

The gene calls are TRBV11-2 and TRBJ2-1; 7 bases are shared with TRBD2. V shed 6 bases and J 9 bases; nucleotides not matched to a gene: 5. The CDR3 has 12 residues. Germline V gene lookup returns CDR1 SGHAT and CDR2 FQNNGV. The CDR3 here is CASRASGPEQFF. The CDR3 bases are TGTGCCAGCAGGGCTAGCGGACCTGAGCAGTTCTTC.

The V call is TRBV14, the J call TRBJ2-1; 7 bases match TRBD2. The germline V gene encodes CDR1 SGHDN and CDR2 FVKESK. This CDR3 has 16 residues. V gave up 0 bases and J gave up 2 bases; unmatched junction bases: 4. This CDR3 is CASSQDAGVPYNEQFF. In nucleotides, the CDR3 is TGTGCCAGCAGCCAAGATGCGGGAGTGCCCTACAATGAGCAGTTCTTC.

The chain uses TRBV18 and TRBJ1-6, with TRBD1 identical over 9 bases. The V gene's germline CDR1 is KGHSH and CDR2 LQKENI. The CDR3 totals 15 residues. V shed 8 bases and J 9 bases; nucleotides not matched to a gene: 11. This CDR3 reads CASRDRVPNGSPLHF. As DNA, the CDR3 is TGTGCCAGCAGGGACAGGGTCCCTAATGGTTCACCCCTCCACTTT.

The chain carries TRBV9 and TRBJ1-1, with 11 bases fitting TRBD1. J gave up 4 bases and V 4 bases, and 6 bases lay outside the gene matches. Germline V gene lookup returns CDR1 SGDLS and CDR2 YYNGEE. This CDR3 is built from 15 residues. The CDR3 DNA sequence: TGTGCCAGCAGCAGGCCGGGACAGGGGGTCACTGAAGCTTTCTTT. Its protein product is CASSRPGQGVTEAFF.

V usage is TRBV5-5 and J usage is TRBJ1-2; the D gene is possibly TRBD1 (5 bases). The V gene's germline CDR1 is SGHKS and CDR2 YYEKEE (reference sequence). The CDR3 contains 15 residues. Trimming removed 2 bases at V and 8 bases at J, with 19 bases between. The CDR3 here is CASSFSDPGPSGYTF. CDR3 DNA sequence: TGTGCCAGCAGCTTCTCTGATCCAGGGCCCTCAGGCTACACCTTC. Full variable domain (rest looked up from reference TRBV5-5 and TRBJ1-2): DAGVTQSPTHLIKTRGQQVTLRCSPISGHKSVSWYQQVLGQGPQFIFQYYEKEERGRGNFPDRFSARQFPNYSSELNVNALLLGDSALYLCASSFSDPGPSGYTFGSGTRLTVV.

This chain connects TRBV10-1 to TRBJ2-1; 8 bases match TRBD1. CDR3 length: 12 residues. CDR1 is WNHNN and CDR2 is SYGVQD in the germline V gene (reference sequence). The V gene end was trimmed by 6 bases and the J gene end by 9 bases; junction bases not matched to a gene: 4. DNA of the CDR3: TGCGCCAGCAGGAATACAGGGGGTGAGCAGTTCTTC. This codes for CASRNTGGEQFF.

CDR3 protein: CASSPNERDSRTGSNYGYTF. The CDR3 DNA follows: TGTGCCAGCTCACCGAACGAAAGGGACAGCCGCACAGGGTCAAACTATGGCTACACCTTC. This rearrangement joins TRBV18 to TRBJ1-2; 7 bases line up with TRBD1. With V trimmed by 3 bases and J by 2 bases, 21 bases remained unmatched. CDR3 length: 20 residues. Germline CDR1 reads KGHSH; CDR2 reads LQKENI.

This clone was seen more than once but under ten times. This chain links TRBV10-3 with TRBJ1-1; D perhaps matches TRBD1 (5 bases). V was clipped by 8 bases and J by 0 bases, with 13 bases between them. The CDR3 totals 14 residues. Germline CDR1 is ENHRY and CDR2 is SYGVKD. CDR3 protein: CAIGERTLNTEAFF. CDR3 nucleotides: TGTGCCATCGGGGAAAGGACACTGAACACTGAAGCTTTCTTT.

The genes are TRBV5-1 and TRBJ1-6; D remains unclear. The CDR3 runs to 12 residues. V was shortened by 4 bases and J by 13 bases, with 12 bases between the two germline ends. Germline V gene lookup returns CDR1 SGHRS and CDR2 YFSETQ. CDR3 coding DNA: TGCGCCAGCAGCCCGGGTAGCGCCCCCCTCCACTTT. Amino acid sequence: CASSPGSAPLHF. Looking up the rest from reference TRBV5-1 and TRBJ1-6 gives the full variable domain: KAGVTQTPRYLIKTRGQQVTLSCSPISGHRSVSWYQQTPGQGLQFLFEYFSETQRNKGNFPGRFSGRQFSNSRSEMNVSTLELGDSALYLCASSPGSAPLHFGNGTRLTVT.

The chain is built from TRBV5-1 and TRBJ2-7, with TRBD1 matching over 7 bases. This CDR3 is 15 amino acids long. CDR1 and CDR2 from the germline V gene are SGHRS and YFSETQ. V lost 0 bases, J lost 3 bases, and 6 bases stayed unmatched. The CDR3 sequence: CASSLGQGVYYEQYF. The CDR3 nucleotides read TGCGCCAGCAGCTTGGGTCAGGGGGTTTACTACGAGCAGTACTTC.

The rearrangement joins TRBV5-4 to TRBJ2-7; D may be TRBD1 (7 bases). Germline CDR1 reads SGHNT; CDR2 reads YYREEE (reference sequence). The CDR3 length is 14 residues. Trimming left V 1 base short and J 6 bases short, with 14 bases between. CDR3 in DNA: TGTGCCAGCAGCTTGAGGTCAGGGGGAGGCGAGCAGTACTTC. Its translation is CASSLRSGGGEQYF.

This clone ranks as medium-sized (0.01 to 0.1%). This chain joins TRBV7-3 and TRBJ2-3, with TRBD2 matching over 10 bases. The CDR3 loop spans 18 amino acids. Looked up from germline, CDR1 is SGHTA and CDR2 is FQGTGA. The trim removed 1 base at V and 2 bases at J, leaving 9 bases unmatched. CDR3 in amino acids: CASSLIPPLAGSTDTQYF. The CDR3 DNA is TGTGCCAGCAGCTTAATCCCCCCACTAGCGGGGTCCACAGATACGCAGTATTTT.

The J gene is TRBJ2-7, the V gene TRBV12-5; 8 bases are shared with TRBD2. CDR3 size: 17 residues. Germline assignment: CDR1 LGHNT and CDR2 FRNRAP. The trim removed 2 bases at V and 1 base at J, leaving 10 bases unmatched. The CDR3 protein is CASGLRLTGGGSYEQYF. CDR3 coding DNA: TGTGCTAGTGGTTTGCGTTTGACGGGAGGGGGTTCCTACGAGCAGTACTTC.

V gene TRBV5-1 combines with J gene TRBJ2-7; maybe TRBD1 (6 bases). The CDR3 contains 18 residues. V lost 3 bases and J 7 bases, leaving 29 bases between the germline ends. Germline CDR1 reads SGHRS; CDR2 reads YFSETQ. CDR3 region: CASSSSPPGPQIGGEQYF. The DNA for the CDR3 is TGCGCCAGCAGCTCCAGCCCTCCGGGACCCCAAATAGGGGGAGAGCAGTACTTC.

J is TRBJ1-1 and V is TRBV30, with 10 bases aligning to TRBD1. The CDR3 consists of 18 residues. V gave up 1 base and J gave up 1 base; unmatched junction bases: 12. Germline V lookup: CDR1 GTSNPN, CDR2 SVGIG (reference sequence). DNA of the CDR3: TGTGCCTGGAGTGCCCCCGGACAGGGGGAACGAAGGAACACTGAAGCTTTCTTT. It yields the protein CAWSAPGQGERRNTEAFF.

This clone has just a few counts. Here the CDR3 DNA reads TGTGCCAGCAGCCTAGTTCGACAGGGGTCCTACGAGCAGTACTTC. As protein: CASSLVRQGSYEQYF. The rearrangement links TRBV6-6 to TRBJ2-7; TRBD1 aligns across 8 bases. Germline values: CDR1 MNHNY, CDR2 SVGAGI (reference sequence). J gave up 1 base and V 6 bases, and 8 bases lay outside the gene matches. This CDR3 region has 15 residues.

J is TRBJ2-2 and V is TRBV6-1; 7 bases map to TRBD1. The germline V gene encodes CDR1 MNHNS and CDR2 SASEGT. The CDR3 sequence is 15 residues long. J was trimmed by 2 bases and V by 8 bases; bases with no gene match: 8. CDR3 protein: CASRPRGPNTGELFF. The CDR3 nucleotides are TGTGCCAGCCGCCCAAGGGGGCCCAACACCGGGGAGCTGTTTTTT.

This chain connects TRBV13 to TRBJ1-2; TRBD1 matches at 7 bases. Germline loops: CDR1 PRHDT, CDR2 FYEKMQ (reference sequence). This CDR3 region has 14 residues. With 6 bases clipped from V and 5 bases from J, the junction kept 9 bases outside the gene matches. For the CDR3, the DNA is TGTGCCAGCAGACGCTGGGGCAGGGGGTATGGCTACACCTTC. Protein: CASRRWGRGYGYTF.

The chain employs TRBV6-6 and TRBJ1-2; TRBD1 agrees at 8 bases. The V gene's germline CDR1 is MNHNY and CDR2 SVGAGI (reference sequence). This CDR3 region has 14 residues. V trimming: 6 bases; J trimming: 4 bases; junction bases outside the gene matches: 7. CDR3 in DNA: TGTGCCAGCAGCCCATCGACAGGGGTCTATGGCTACACCTTC. Protein: CASSPSTGVYGYTF.

The chain recombines TRBV7-9 with TRBJ1-2, with 7 bases that match TRBD1. Germline CDR1 SEHNR, CDR2 FQNEAQ (reference sequence). CDR3 length: 14 residues. Germline trimming cut 5 bases from V and 3 bases from J; bases unmatched to any gene: 6. The CDR3 reads CASSMGQLYYGYTF. CDR3 DNA: TGTGCCAGCAGCATGGGACAGCTTTACTATGGCTACACCTTC.